This T cell receptor (beta chain) was recorded in a study of blood T cell repertoires in COVID-19. Study-wide context: Material from acute and convalescent COVID-19 was sourced from the United States, Italy and Spain. PBMCs, B-cell-depleted T cells, or T cells were the source of the cDNA or gDNA that made up the material.

Followed over time, Seattle patients had been enrolled while infection was active. Authors' processing steps: Nucleated cell counts were estimated from reference gene primer amplification. Clones were read by immunoSEQ multiplex PCR, and TCRdb kept only the in-frame ones, dropping some. That table supplies the V and J calls and clone size; D and trimming were determined from the DNA. This table holds around 300,000 clones, about nine tenths found once. The TCR comes from a woman aged 30 to 39 with COVID-19, enrolled during active disease. Sequencing input: peripheral blood.

CDR3 in DNA: TGTGCCAGCAGCCAAGGCGCTAGCGGGAACCAAGAGACCCAGTACTTC. It yields the protein CASSQGASGNQETQYF. This chain uses TRBV4-2 with TRBJ2-5, with TRBD2 identical over 9 bases. The CDR3 sequence is 16 residues long. Germline-derived CDR1 and CDR2 are LGHNA and YNFKEQ. V was pared by 1 base and J by 0 bases, with 3 bases of the junction left unmatched.